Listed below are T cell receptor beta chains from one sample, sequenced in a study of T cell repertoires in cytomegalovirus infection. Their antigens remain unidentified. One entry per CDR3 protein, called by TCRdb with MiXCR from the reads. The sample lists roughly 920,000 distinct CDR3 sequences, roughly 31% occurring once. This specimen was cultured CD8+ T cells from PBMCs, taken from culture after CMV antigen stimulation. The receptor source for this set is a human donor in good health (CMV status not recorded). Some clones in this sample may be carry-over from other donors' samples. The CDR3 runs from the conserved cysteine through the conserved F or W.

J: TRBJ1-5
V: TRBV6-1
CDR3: CASSEADNPNQPQHF

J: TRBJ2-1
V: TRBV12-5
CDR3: CASGLFPRDRHYNEQFF

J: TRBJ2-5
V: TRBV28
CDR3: CASSFFGRQETQYF

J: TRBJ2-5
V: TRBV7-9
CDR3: CASSRSPRGQETQYF

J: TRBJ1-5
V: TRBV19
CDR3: CASGRGGAQPQHF

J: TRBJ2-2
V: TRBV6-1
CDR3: CAARTGLLNTGELFF

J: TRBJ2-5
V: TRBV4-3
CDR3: CASSRLARETQYF

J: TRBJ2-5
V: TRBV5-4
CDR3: CASSLVTEGETQYF

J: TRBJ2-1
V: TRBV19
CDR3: CAVYGGRNEQFF

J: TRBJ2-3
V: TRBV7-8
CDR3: CASSLGTGVLDTQYF

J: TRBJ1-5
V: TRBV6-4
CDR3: CASSEFQGLNQPQHF

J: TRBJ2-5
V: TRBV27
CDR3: CASRIAGGPQETQYF

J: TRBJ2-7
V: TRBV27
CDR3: CASSQPGQDYEQYF

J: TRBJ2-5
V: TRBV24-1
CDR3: CATGGGQTQYF

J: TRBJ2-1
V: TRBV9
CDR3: CASRVQGLRSYNEQFF

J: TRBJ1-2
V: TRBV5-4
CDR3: CVSSSARRIFTF